This T cell receptor (beta chain) was captured by sequencing in a study of T cell responses to AZD1222 COVID-19 vaccine. V lost 1 base and J 4 bases, leaving 17 bases between the germline ends. This CDR3 has 16 amino acids. Germline V gene lookup returns CDR1 MNHNS and CDR2 SASEGT. General study findings and limits: No day 14 peak samples; only post-peak repertoires were characterized. Regions left unmutated in variants are reportedly the target of nearly half of spike-specific TCRs. Just a handful of AZD1222 recipients were seropositive at baseline.

Sequencing used immunoSEQ multiplex PCR; TCRdb keeps in-frame clones, though not all of them. The table gives over 120,000 clones; the top ten clones make up over 2% of it. Turning to this clone: Its antigen is unknown.

The material sequenced was peripheral blood. V usage is TRBV6-1 and J usage is TRBJ2-7, with D perhaps assigned TRBD1 or TRBD2 (7 bases each). This clonotype was sampled from an adult in good health. The DNA for the CDR3 is TGTGCCAGCAGTGAAGTAGGCAGGGGGGGAACTTACGAGCAGTACTTC. Translated: CASSEVGRGGTYEQYF.